This T cell receptor (beta chain) comes out of a study of T cell responses to AZD1222 COVID-19 vaccine (dated by TCRdb to about 2021). About the full investigation: TCR sequencing covered more than 230 trial participants: 200 to 220 given two doses of AZD1222 and some 25 given two doses of MenACWY control vaccine. Enrollment into the trials was organized by age into subgroups of 18-55, 56-69 and 70-plus years, and those subgroups contained roughly 150, 30 and 60 TCR-sequenced participants, respectively.

Read against the paper, the sample's time point label means: about 28 days (+/-7) after the second vaccine dose. Because spike-specific TCR depth and breadth did not differ between the two schedules, AZD1222 recipients who got a second dose at roughly 4 weeks were pooled with those who got a second dose at roughly 12 weeks. Vaccinee samples were obtained from the UK trials COV001 and COV002, which included a single-blind randomized controlled phase 2/3 trial of AZD1222 (ChAdOx1 nCoV-19) in healthy adults. For TCRbeta chain sequencing, PBMC samples were collected from trial participants at day 0 and at day 28 after the second dose. Its CDR3 holds 14 amino acids, cysteine through phenylalanine. Just the 42-base CDR3 DNA is kept, in frame starting at base 1. CDR1 and CDR2, per the germline V gene, are SGDLS and YYNGEE. Trimming removed 4 bases from V and 8 bases from J, leaving 18 bases between the germline ends.

Comment on this clone: The target of this receptor is not known. Base quality data are lacking; no much larger clone is found one base away.

Paper-wide results and their limitations: Participants were mostly white British, with more females than males. The authors suggested clonal diversity may have been underestimated. Only six AZD1222 recipients were SARS-CoV-2 seropositive at baseline, limiting conclusions about previously exposed vaccinees. After two AZD1222 doses, both the breadth and the depth of spike-specific TCRs were significantly higher than at day 0 and than in MenACWY recipients. In the small 56-69-year group, the increase in depth fell short of significance, most likely because of low power. Because no day 14 peak-response samples were available, the repertoires could be characterized only after the peak T cell response. The vaccine-associated CD4 TCRs covered the entire spike protein, and the dominant responses fell in regions 160-218 and 743-854. Reportedly, close to half of the unique spike-specific TCRs recognized epitopes lying outside the regions that are mutated in the B.1.351 and B.1.1.7 variants.

The CDR3 regions of human TCRbeta chains were subjected to immunosequencing. In the original analysis: TCRs in the repertoires were matched against a reference library of SARS-CoV-2-specific TCRs that had been generated with the MIRA antigen-specificity platform. Breadth meant the fraction of unique TCRs that were SARS-CoV-2-associated, whereas depth meant the fraction of total T cells that were SARS-CoV-2-associated. Using the MIRA data, each spike-specific TCR was mapped to the spike region that the TCR reacts to and placed in a CD4 or CD8 class. Log10-transformed breadth and depth values were compared by one-way ANOVA with Sidak's multiple comparisons tests. Not all clones reach the TCRdb copy of this immuneACCESS table, which keeps in-frame sequences only. Checked studies attribute under half of the gap to unresolved V genes and leave the rest unexplained. V and J calls plus clone size are reproduced from that table; the DNA served to infer D and trimming. Present in this sample are 95,000 to 100,000 clones, approximately 93% of which were seen just once. The leading ten clones occupy 6.5% to 8.5% of the sample.

Source: peripheral blood, taken 28 days after the second AZD1222 dose. The receptor comes from an adult who received the AZD1222 COVID-19 vaccine. The sequence joins TRBV9 to TRBJ1-2; no D gene can be assigned with confidence. The CDR3 corresponds to CASSPSLTRLGYTF. The nucleotide sequence reads TGTGCCAGCAGCCCTTCCCTGACTCGGCTGGGCTACACCTTC.